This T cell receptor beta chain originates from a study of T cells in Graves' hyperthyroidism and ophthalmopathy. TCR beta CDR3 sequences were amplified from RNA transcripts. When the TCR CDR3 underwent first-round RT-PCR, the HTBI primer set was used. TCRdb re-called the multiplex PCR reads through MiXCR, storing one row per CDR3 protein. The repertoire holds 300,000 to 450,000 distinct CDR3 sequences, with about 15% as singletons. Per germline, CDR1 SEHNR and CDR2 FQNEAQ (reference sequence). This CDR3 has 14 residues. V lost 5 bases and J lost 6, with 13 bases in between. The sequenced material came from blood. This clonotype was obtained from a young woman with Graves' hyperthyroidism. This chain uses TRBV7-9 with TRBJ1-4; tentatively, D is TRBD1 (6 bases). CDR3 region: CASSPTRGDEKLFF. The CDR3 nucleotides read TGTGCCAGCAGCCCAACCAGGGGAGATGAAAAACTGTTTTTT. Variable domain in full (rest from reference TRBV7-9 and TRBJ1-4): DTGVSQNPRHKITKRGQNVTFRCDPISEHNRLYWYRQTLGQGPEFLTYFQNEAQLEKSRLLSDRFSAERPKGSFSTLEIQRTEQGDSAMYLCASSPTRGDEKLFFGSGTQLSVL.